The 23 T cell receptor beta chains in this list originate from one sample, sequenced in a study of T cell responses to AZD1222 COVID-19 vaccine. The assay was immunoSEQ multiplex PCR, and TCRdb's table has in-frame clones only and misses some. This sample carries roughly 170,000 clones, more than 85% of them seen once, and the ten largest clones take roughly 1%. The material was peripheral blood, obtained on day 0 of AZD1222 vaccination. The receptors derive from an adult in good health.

CDR3 nucleotide sequence: TGTGCCAGCAGCCAAGCGACGAAGGGTGAAAAACTGTTTTTT. Its translation: CASSQATKGEKLFF. The V gene is TRBV3-1 (or the pseudogene TRBV3-2), the J gene TRBJ1-4, with D hard to call. Germline V gene sequence: CDR1 LGHDT, CDR2 YNNKEL (reference sequence). This CDR3 comprises 14 residues. Trimming took 1 base from V and 7 from J, leaving 10 bases between them.

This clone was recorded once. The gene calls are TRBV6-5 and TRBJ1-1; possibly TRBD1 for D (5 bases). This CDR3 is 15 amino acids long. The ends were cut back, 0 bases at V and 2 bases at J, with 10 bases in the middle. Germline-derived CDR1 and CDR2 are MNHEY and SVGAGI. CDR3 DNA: TGTGCCAGCAGTTACTCGATAGGGGCTAACACTGAAGCTTTCTTT. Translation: CASSYSIGANTEAFF.

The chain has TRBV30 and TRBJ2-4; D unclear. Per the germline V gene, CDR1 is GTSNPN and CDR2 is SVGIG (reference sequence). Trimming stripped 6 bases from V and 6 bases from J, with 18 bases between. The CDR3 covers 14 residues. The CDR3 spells CACVPGGSTNIQYF. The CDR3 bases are TGTGCCTGTGTGCCGGGCGGCTCTACAAACATTCAGTACTTC.

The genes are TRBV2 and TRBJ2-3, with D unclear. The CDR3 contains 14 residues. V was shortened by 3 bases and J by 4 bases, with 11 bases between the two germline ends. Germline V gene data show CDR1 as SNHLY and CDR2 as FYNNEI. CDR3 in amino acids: CASSDSSRADTQYF. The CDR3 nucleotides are TGTGCCAGCAGTGACTCAAGTAGGGCAGATACGCAGTATTTT.

Written as DNA, the CDR3 is TGTGCCAGCTCGCCGAGCGCAGGGGACACTGAAGCTTTCTTT. This gives the protein CASSPSAGDTEAFF. This chain uses TRBV18 with TRBJ1-1; maybe TRBD1 (6 bases). CDR3 length equals 14 residues. Germline V gene sequence: CDR1 KGHSH, CDR2 LQKENI. V was shortened by 6 bases and J by 3 bases, with 14 bases between the two germline ends.

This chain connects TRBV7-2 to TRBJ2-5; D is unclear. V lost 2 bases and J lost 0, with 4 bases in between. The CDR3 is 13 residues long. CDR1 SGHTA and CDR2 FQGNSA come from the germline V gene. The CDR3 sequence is CASSLLYQETQYF. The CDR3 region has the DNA TGTGCCAGCAGCTTACTTTACCAAGAGACCCAGTACTTC.

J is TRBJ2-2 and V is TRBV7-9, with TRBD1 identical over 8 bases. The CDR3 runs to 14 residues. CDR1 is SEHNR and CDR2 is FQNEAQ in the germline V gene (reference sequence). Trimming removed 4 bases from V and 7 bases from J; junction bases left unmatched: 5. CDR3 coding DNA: TGTGCCAGCAGCTCTTGGACAGGGATCGGGGAGCTGTTTTTT. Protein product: CASSSWTGIGELFF.

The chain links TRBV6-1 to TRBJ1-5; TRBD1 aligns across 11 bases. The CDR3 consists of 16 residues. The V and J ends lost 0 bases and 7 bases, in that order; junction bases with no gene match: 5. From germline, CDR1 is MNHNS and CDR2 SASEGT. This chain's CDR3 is CASSEAQGDRGQPQHF. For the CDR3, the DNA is TGTGCCAGCAGTGAAGCGCAAGGGGACAGGGGGCAGCCCCAGCATTTT.

The chain's CDR3 is CASSEWGRTNEKLFF. The CDR3 nucleotides are TGCGCCAGCAGTGAGTGGGGGCGGACTAATGAAAAACTGTTTTTT. V usage is TRBV10-2 and J usage is TRBJ1-4; tentative D call: TRBD1 (6 bases). Germline V gene sequence: CDR1 WSHSY, CDR2 SAAADI. The CDR3 sequence is 15 residues long. V was clipped by 1 base and J by 2 bases, with 8 bases between them.

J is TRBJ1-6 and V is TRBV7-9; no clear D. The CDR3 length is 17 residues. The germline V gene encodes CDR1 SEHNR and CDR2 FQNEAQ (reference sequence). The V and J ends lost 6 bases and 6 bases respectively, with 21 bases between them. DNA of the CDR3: TGTGCCAGCAGTTATCGGACCTCCGGGAAATTTAATTCACCCCTCCACTTT. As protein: CASSYRTSGKFNSPLHF. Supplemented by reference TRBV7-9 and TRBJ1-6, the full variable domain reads DTGVSQNPRHKITKRGQNVTFRCDPISEHNRLYWYRQTLGQGPEFLTYFQNEAQLEKSRLLSDRFSAERPKGSFSTLEIQRTEQGDSAMYLCASSYRTSGKFNSPLHFGNGTRLTVT.

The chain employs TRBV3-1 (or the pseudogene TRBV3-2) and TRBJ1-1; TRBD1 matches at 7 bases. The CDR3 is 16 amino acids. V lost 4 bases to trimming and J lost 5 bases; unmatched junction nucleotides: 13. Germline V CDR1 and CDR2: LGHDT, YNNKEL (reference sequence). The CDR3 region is CASSPRPTGFETEAFF. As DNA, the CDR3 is TGTGCCAGCAGCCCACGACCGACAGGGTTCGAGACTGAAGCTTTCTTT.

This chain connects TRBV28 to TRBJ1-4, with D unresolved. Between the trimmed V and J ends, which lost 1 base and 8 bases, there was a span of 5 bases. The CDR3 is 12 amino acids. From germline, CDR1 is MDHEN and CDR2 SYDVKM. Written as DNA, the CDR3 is TGTGCCAGCAGTTTATCTCACGAAAAACTGTTTTTT. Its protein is CASSLSHEKLFF.

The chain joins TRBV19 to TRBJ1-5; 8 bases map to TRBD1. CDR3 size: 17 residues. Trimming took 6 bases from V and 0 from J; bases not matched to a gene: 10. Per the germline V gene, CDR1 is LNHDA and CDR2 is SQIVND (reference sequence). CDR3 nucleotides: TGTGCCAGTAGAGGATACAGGGGGGTTAATAGCAATCAGCCCCAGCATTTT. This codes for CASRGYRGVNSNQPQHF.

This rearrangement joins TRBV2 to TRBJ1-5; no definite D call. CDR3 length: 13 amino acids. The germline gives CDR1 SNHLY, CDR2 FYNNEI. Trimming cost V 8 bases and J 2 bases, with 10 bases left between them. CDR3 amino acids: CASAASGNQPQHF. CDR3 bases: TGTGCCAGCGCGGCCTCGGGCAATCAGCCCCAGCATTTT. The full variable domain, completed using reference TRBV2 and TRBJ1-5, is EPEVTQTPSHQVTQMGQEVILRCVPISNHLYFYWYRQILGQKVEFLVSFYNNEISEKSEIFDDQFSVERPDGSNFTLKIRSTKLEDSAMYFCASAASGNQPQHFGDGTRLSIL.

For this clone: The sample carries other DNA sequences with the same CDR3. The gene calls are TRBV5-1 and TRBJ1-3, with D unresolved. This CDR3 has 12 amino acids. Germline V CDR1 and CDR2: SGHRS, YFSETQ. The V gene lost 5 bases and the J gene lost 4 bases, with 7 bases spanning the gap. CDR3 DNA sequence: TGCGCCAGCAGTCTTCCGGGAAACACCATATATTTT. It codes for CASSLPGNTIYF.

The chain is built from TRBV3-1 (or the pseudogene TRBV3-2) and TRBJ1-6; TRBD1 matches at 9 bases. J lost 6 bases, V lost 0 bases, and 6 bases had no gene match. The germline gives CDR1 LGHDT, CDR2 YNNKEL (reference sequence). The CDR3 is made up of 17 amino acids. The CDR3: CASSQEVTGGTNSPLHF. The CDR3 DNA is TGTGCCAGCAGCCAAGAGGTGACAGGGGGAACTAATTCACCCCTCCACTTT.

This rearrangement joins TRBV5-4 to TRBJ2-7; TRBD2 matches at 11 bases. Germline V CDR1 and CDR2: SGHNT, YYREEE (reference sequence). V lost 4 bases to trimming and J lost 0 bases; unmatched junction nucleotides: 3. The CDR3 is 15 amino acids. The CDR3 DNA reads TGTGCCAGCAGCACTCTAGCGGGGGGCTCCTACGAGCAGTACTTC. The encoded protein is CASSTLAGGSYEQYF.

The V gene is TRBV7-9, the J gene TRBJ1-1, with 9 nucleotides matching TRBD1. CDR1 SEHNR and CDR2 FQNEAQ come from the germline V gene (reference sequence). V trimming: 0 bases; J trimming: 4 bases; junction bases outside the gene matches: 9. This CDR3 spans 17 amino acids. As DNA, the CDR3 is TGTGCCAGCAGCTTAGCCGTCGTGACAGGGGGAGGCACTGAAGCTTTCTTT. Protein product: CASSLAVVTGGGTEAFF.

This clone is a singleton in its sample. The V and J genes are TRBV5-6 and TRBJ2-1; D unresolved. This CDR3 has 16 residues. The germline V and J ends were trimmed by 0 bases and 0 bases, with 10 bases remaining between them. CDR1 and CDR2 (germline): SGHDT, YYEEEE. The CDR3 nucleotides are TGTGCCAGCAGCTTGGGGCGATGGCGCTCCTACAATGAGCAGTTCTTC. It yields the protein CASSLGRWRSYNEQFF.

The DNA for the CDR3 is TGTGCCAGCAGTGGTCAGATCAATCAGCCCCAGCATTTT. This codes for CASSGQINQPQHF. The V and J genes are TRBV2 and TRBJ1-5; no firm D call. The CDR3 is made up of 13 amino acids. Germline-derived CDR1 and CDR2 are SNHLY and FYNNEI. Trimming removed 4 bases from V and 3 bases from J, with 7 bases in between.

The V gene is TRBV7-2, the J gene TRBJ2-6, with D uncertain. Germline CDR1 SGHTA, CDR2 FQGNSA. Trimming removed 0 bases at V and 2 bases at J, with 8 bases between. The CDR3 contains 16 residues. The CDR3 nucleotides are TGTGCCAGCAGCTTAGCGATGGTCCCTGGGGCCAACGTCCTGACTTTC. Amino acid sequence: CASSLAMVPGANVLTF. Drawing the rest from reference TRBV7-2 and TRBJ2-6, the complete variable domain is GAGVSQSPSNKVTEKGKDVELRCDPISGHTALYWYRQSLGQGLEFLIYFQGNSAPDKSGLPSDRFSAERTGGSVSTLTIQRTQQEDSAVYLCASSLAMVPGANVLTFGAGSRLTVL.

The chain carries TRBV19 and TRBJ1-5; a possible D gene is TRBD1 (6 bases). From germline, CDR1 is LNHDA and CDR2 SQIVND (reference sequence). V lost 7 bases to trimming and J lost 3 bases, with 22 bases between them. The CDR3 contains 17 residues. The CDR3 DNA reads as TGTGCCAGTAAACATTCAGTGGGGGCGGGTGACAATCAGCCCCAGCATTTT. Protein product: CASKHSVGAGDNQPQHF.

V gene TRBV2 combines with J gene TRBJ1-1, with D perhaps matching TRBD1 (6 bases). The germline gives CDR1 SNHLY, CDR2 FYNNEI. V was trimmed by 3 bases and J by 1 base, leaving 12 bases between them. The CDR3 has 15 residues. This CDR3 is CASSEKGRGNTEAFF. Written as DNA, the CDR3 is TGTGCCAGCAGTGAGAAGGGCAGGGGGAACACTGAAGCTTTCTTT.